These T cell receptor beta chains were read from a single sample in a study of blood T cell repertoires in COVID-19. The method was immunoSEQ multiplex PCR; TCRdb's version includes in-frame clones alone and lacks a portion of them. The table shows about 91,000 clones, with around 90% occurring only once. The sequenced material came from peripheral blood. These TCRs come from an elderly woman with active COVID-19. Each CDR3 is given with its conserved first and last residue. The D gene is left open where the match is weak. The size entry is marked missing in some rows and otherwise reads once, few, many or a size class.

v_call	clone_size	j_call	d_call	cdr3_aa	cdr3_nt
TRBV5-6	-	TRBJ2-7	-	CASSLVGATSSYEQYF	TGTGCCAGCAGCTTGGTGGGAGCTACGAGCTCCTACGAGCAGTACTTC
TRBV27	few	TRBJ2-2	TRBD2	CASSSAGTSASGELFF	TGTGCCAGCAGTTCCGCCGGGACTAGCGCATCAGGGGAGCTGTTTTTT
TRBV6-5	-	TRBJ1-1	-	CASRQGNTEAFF	TGTGCCAGCAGACAGGGAAACACTGAAGCTTTCTTT
TRBV28	-	TRBJ1-5	-	CASLGPTHQPQHF	TGTGCCAGCTTGGGCCCTACTCATCAGCCCCAGCATTTT
TRBV19	-	TRBJ1-2	TRBD1	CASSISRQGSYGYTF	TGTGCCAGTAGTATTTCGCGACAGGGGAGCTATGGCTACACCTTC
TRBV13	-	TRBJ2-1	TRBD1	CASSLDRGQGRNNEQFF	TGTGCCAGCAGCTTAGACAGGGGACAGGGAAGGAACAATGAGCAGTTCTTC
TRBV6-2/TRBV6-3	-	TRBJ2-2	-	CASSYGLRTGELFF	TGTGCCAGCAGTTACGGGCTCCGGACCGGGGAGCTGTTTTTT
TRBV27	-	TRBJ1-2	TRBD1	CASSLSTGDGYTF	TGTGCCAGCAGTTTATCGACAGGGGACGGCTACACCTTC
TRBV5-4	-	TRBJ2-1	-	CASQPIASSYNEQFF	TGTGCCAGCCAACCCATAGCCAGCTCCTACAATGAGCAGTTCTTC
TRBV18	-	TRBJ1-1	TRBD1	CASAYYVGTGLSEAFF	TGTGCCAGCGCGTATTACGTCGGGACAGGGTTGAGTGAAGCTTTCTTT
TRBV7-2	-	TRBJ2-5	-	CASSPRSWETQYF	TGTGCCAGCAGCCCCAGGTCGTGGGAGACCCAGTACTTC
TRBV19	-	TRBJ2-5	TRBD2	CASRKGLAQETQYF	TGTGCCAGTCGAAAAGGACTAGCCCAGGAGACCCAGTACTTC
TRBV28	-	TRBJ1-2	-	CASSFSPGGYTF	TGTGCCAGCAGTTTCTCCCCGGGGGGCTACACCTTC
TRBV9	once	TRBJ2-7	-	CASSVASGPYEQYF	TGTGCCAGCAGCGTAGCCAGCGGTCCCTACGAGCAGTACTTC
TRBV7-2	once	TRBJ2-7	-	CASSSVARSAYEQYF	TGTGCCAGCAGCTCAGTCGCTCGATCAGCCTACGAGCAGTACTTC
TRBV30	-	TRBJ1-4	TRBD1	CAYNRGRNEKLFF	TGTGCCTACAACAGGGGGCGGAATGAAAAACTGTTTTTT
TRBV4-1	-	TRBJ2-3	TRBD2	CASSLHQTGWSSGRGDTQYF	TGCGCCAGCAGCCTGCATCAGACAGGATGGAGTAGCGGGAGGGGAGATACGCAGTATTTT
TRBV18	-	TRBJ1-3	TRBD1	CASSRLTGSDSGNTIYF	TGTGCCAGCTCACGCCTGACAGGGAGCGACTCTGGAAACACCATATATTTT
TRBV2	few	TRBJ1-4	-	CATEGGASNEKLFF	TGTGCCACCGAAGGGGGGGCGTCGAATGAAAAACTGTTTTTT
TRBV7-3	-	TRBJ2-3	-	CASSEAGTDTQYF	TGTGCCAGCAGCGAAGCGGGCACAGATACGCAGTATTTT
TRBV2	-	TRBJ2-7	-	CASSGGSLSYEQYF	TGTGCCAGCAGCGGGGGTAGTTTATCCTACGAGCAGTACTTC
TRBV3-1/TRBV3-2	-	TRBJ1-5	-	CASSQLLSGLQWCSASNQPQHF	TGTGCCAGCAGCCAACTTCTTAGCGGCCTGCAGTGGTGCAGTGCTAGCAATCAGCCCCAGCATTTT
TRBV6-5	-	TRBJ2-6	-	CASSLRFSGANVLTF	TGTGCCAGCAGCCTTCGGTTCTCTGGGGCCAACGTCCTGACTTTC
TRBV6-5	-	TRBJ1-5	-	CASIQGKLGQPQHF	TGTGCCAGCATACAGGGAAAATTAGGGCAGCCCCAGCATTTT
TRBV19	-	TRBJ2-7	TRBD2	CASSKAGAPEQYF	TGTGCCAGTAGCAAGGCGGGAGCCCCCGAGCAGTACTTC
TRBV19	few	TRBJ1-5	-	CASSISQGNQPQHF	TGTGCCAGTAGTATTAGTCAGGGCAATCAGCCCCAGCATTTT
TRBV11-2	-	TRBJ2-5	-	CASSPHSLRQETQYF	TGTGCCAGCAGCCCCCATTCTCTACGACAAGAGACCCAGTACTTC
TRBV19	-	TRBJ1-4	-	CASAVQGLYEKLFF	TGTGCCAGTGCCGTACAGGGTTTGTACGAAAAACTGTTTTTT
TRBV28	-	TRBJ1-1	TRBD1	CASSQQGQGNTEAFF	TGTGCCAGCAGCCAACAGGGACAGGGGAACACTGAAGCTTTCTTT
TRBV24-1	-	TRBJ2-1	TRBD2	CATSEASGGNEQFF	TGTGCCACCAGTGAGGCTAGCGGGGGGAACGAGCAGTTCTTC
TRBV18	-	TRBJ2-3	TRBD2	CASSLQRVAGVSEYF	TGTGCCAGCTCACTCCAGCGGGTAGCGGGCGTGTCGGAATATTTT
TRBV7-6	-	TRBJ2-5	-	CASSLAGETQYF	TGTGCCAGCAGCTTAGCCGGGGAGACCCAGTACTTC
TRBV2	few	TRBJ2-7	TRBD1	CASRGQSWEQYF	TGTGCCAGCAGGGGACAGTCTTGGGAGCAGTACTTC
TRBV7-6	-	TRBJ2-1	TRBD2	CASSLEAGAYNEQFF	TGTGCCAGCAGCTTAGAGGCGGGGGCCTACAATGAGCAGTTCTTC
TRBV2	-	TRBJ2-5	-	CASSEYETQYF	TGTGCCAGCAGTGAATATGAGACCCAGTACTTC
TRBV28	-	TRBJ1-1	TRBD1	CASSLNRGLGPTEAFF	TGTGCCAGCAGTTTAAACAGGGGGCTGGGACCCACTGAAGCTTTCTTT
TRBV6-2/TRBV6-3	-	TRBJ1-1	TRBD1	CASSRTGPTEAFF	TGTGCCAGCAGCAGGACAGGGCCAACTGAAGCTTTCTTT
TRBV10-3	-	TRBJ2-1	TRBD1	CAISLDRVAGNEQFF	TGTGCCATCAGTTTAGACAGGGTGGCCGGTAATGAGCAGTTCTTC
TRBV12-3/TRBV12-4	-	TRBJ1-1	-	CASSRGQGLEAFF	TGTGCCAGCAGCCGCGGTCAGGGCCTTGAAGCTTTCTTT
TRBV5-1	few	TRBJ2-7	TRBD1	CASSWLGTGAYEQYF	TGCGCCAGCAGCTGGTTGGGGACAGGAGCCTACGAGCAGTACTTC
TRBV6-2/TRBV6-3	-	TRBJ2-3	-	CASSPLGHTSTDTQYF	TGTGCCAGCAGCCCTCTTGGACATACCAGCACAGATACGCAGTATTTT
TRBV28	-	TRBJ2-1	-	CASSGLLTYNEQFF	TGTGCCAGCAGCGGACTGCTTACCTACAATGAGCAGTTCTTC
TRBV27	-	TRBJ2-7	TRBD1	CASSGQESSYEQYF	TGTGCCAGCTCGGGACAGGAGAGCTCCTACGAGCAGTACTTC
TRBV7-2	-	TRBJ2-7	TRBD2	CASSSAGVVSYEQYF	TGTGCCAGCAGCTCGGCGGGGGTTGTTAGCTACGAGCAGTACTTC